What follows are 3 T cell receptor beta chains derived from one specimen sequenced in a study of blood T cell repertoires in COVID-19. The method was immunoSEQ multiplex PCR; TCRdb's version includes in-frame clones alone and lacks a portion of them. Of about 120,000 clones listed, about four fifths were seen once; the top ten hold 2.3%. Sequenced: peripheral blood. The source is a man in his sixties or seventies with acute or convalescent COVID-19.

The chain carries TRBV28 and TRBJ1-1, with 10 nucleotides matching TRBD1. Germline CDR1 and CDR2: MDHEN and SYDVKM. The CDR3 consists of 15 residues. Trimming at V came to 4 bases and at J to 4 bases, leaving 6 bases not matched to a gene. CDR3 sequence reads: CASSSPGTGVTEAFF. The CDR3 DNA sequence: TGTGCCAGCAGTTCCCCCGGGACAGGGGTCACTGAAGCTTTCTTT.

This rearrangement joins TRBV9 to TRBJ2-7, with TRBD1 as a possible D gene (6 bases). Trimming took off 4 bases at V and 4 bases at J, with 18 bases between the two ends. Germline loops: CDR1 SGDLS, CDR2 YYNGEE. The CDR3 covers 15 residues. CDR3 sequence: CASSPRDTRFYEQYF. The CDR3 DNA reads as TGTGCCAGCAGCCCGAGGGACACACGATTTTACGAGCAGTACTTC.

The genes are TRBV9 and TRBJ1-6; D is perhaps TRBD1 (5 bases). Between the trimmed V and J ends, which lost 3 bases and 0 bases, there was a span of 10 bases. The CDR3 length is 16 residues. CDR1 and CDR2 (germline): SGDLS, YYNGEE. The CDR3 sequence: CASSDRQSSYNSPLHF. The CDR3 region has the DNA TGTGCCAGCAGCGACAGGCAAAGCTCCTATAATTCACCCCTCCACTTT. Looking up the rest from reference TRBV9 and TRBJ1-6 gives the full variable domain: DSGVTQTPKHLITATGQRVTLRCSPRSGDLSVYWYQQSLDQGLQFLIQYYNGEERAKGNILERFSAQQFPDLHSELNLSSLELGDSALYFCASSDRQSSYNSPLHFGNGTRLTVT.